This T cell receptor (beta chain) was observed in a study of regulatory T cells in long-lasting Graves disease. The V end was cut by 5 bases, the J end by 3 bases, with 10 bases between. Germline values: CDR1 MDHEN, CDR2 SYDVKM. This CDR3 is built from 14 residues. Findings of the study overall: The small sample size may have reduced accuracy.

Time point meaning: persistent/refractory GD, antithyroid drugs over 5 years with positive TRAb. PBMC-derived RNA was used for the TCR library. Note on this clonotype: Its antigen is currently unknown.

TCR beta libraries were built with iRepertoire HTBI primers and Arm-PCR of CDR3 regions. TCRdb re-called the multiplex PCR reads with MiXCR, one entry per CDR3 protein. This sample yields around 460,000 distinct CDR3 sequences, of which roughly 21% are seen a single time; about 7% belongs to the top ten. This material consisted of peripheral blood mononuclear cells (PBMCs), taken when the disease was refractory, from a patient treated with antithyroid drugs. The TCR was taken from a female donor with Graves disease. The chain uses TRBV28 and TRBJ2-2; D is undetermined. The CDR3 nucleotides are TGTGCCAGCAGTATCTGGCCCGACACCGGGGAGCTGTTTTTT. Translating gives CASSIWPDTGELFF.